This T cell receptor beta chain was sequenced for a study of cytomegalovirus exposure and HLA in healthy donors. Points from the study as a whole: In a later analysis, HLA-associated beta chains showed higher expansion and lower generation probabilities than comparable chains.

V lost 6 bases, J lost 3 bases, and 23 bases lay in between. The CDR3 sequence is 16 residues long. Germline V CDR1 and CDR2: SQVTM, ANQGSEA. PCR involved 60 Vbeta and 13 Jbeta primers. TCRdb's table, derived via immunoSEQ multiplex PCR, lists solely in-frame clones and lacks some. The sample lists 150,000 to 200,000 clones; about 84% were seen once. A note on this clone: Its antigen is currently unknown.

The V and J genes are TRBV29-1 and TRBJ1-1; unclear D gene. The TCR originated in a man aged 18 to 29 in good health and CMV-seronegative. Sample: PBMCs. The CDR3 DNA follows: TGCAGCGTCCGGGGTTTTTGGCGCAGGAGGGACACTGAAGCTTTCTTT. Its protein is CSVRGFWRRRDTEAFF.